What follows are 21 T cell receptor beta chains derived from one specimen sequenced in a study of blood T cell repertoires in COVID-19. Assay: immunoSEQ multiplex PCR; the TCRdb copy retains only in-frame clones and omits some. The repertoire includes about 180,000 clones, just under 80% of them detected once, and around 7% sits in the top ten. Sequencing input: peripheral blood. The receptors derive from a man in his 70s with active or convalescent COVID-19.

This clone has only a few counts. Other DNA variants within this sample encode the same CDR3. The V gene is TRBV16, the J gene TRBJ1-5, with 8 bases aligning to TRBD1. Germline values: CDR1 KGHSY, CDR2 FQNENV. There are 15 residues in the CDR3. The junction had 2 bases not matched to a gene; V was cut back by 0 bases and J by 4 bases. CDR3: CASSQSGQANQPQHF. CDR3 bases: TGTGCCAGCAGCCAATCGGGACAGGCGAATCAGCCCCAGCATTTT.

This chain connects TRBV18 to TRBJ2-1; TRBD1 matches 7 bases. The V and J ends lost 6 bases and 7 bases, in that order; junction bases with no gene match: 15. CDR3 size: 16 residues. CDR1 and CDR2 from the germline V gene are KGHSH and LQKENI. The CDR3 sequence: CASSSTGLPYGNEQFF. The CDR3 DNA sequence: TGTGCCAGCTCGTCGACAGGGCTCCCTTATGGAAATGAGCAGTTCTTC.

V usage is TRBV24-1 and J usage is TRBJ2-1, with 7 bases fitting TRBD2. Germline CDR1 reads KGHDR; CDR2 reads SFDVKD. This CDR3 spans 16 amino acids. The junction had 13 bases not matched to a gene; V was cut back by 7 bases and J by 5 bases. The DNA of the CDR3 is TGTGCCACCAGCGGATCGTGGGCGGGAGCTCACAATGAGCAGTTCTTC. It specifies CATSGSWAGAHNEQFF.

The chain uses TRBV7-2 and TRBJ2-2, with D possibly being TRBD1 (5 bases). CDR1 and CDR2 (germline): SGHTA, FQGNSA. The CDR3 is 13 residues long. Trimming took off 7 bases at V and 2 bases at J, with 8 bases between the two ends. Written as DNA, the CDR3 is TGTGCCAGCAAGAGGACAAACACCGGGGAGCTGTTTTTT. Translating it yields CASKRTNTGELFF. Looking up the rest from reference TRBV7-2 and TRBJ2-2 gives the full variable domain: GAGVSQSPSNKVTEKGKDVELRCDPISGHTALYWYRQSLGQGLEFLIYFQGNSAPDKSGLPSDRFSAERTGGSVSTLTIQRTQQEDSAVYLCASKRTNTGELFFGEGSRLTVL.

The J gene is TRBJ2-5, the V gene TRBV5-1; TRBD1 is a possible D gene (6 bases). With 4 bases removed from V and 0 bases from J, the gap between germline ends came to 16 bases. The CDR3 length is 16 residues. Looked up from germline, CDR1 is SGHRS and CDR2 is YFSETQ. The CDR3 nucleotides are TGCGCCAGCAGCGCTGGACAGACCGTGTACCAAGAGACCCAGTACTTC. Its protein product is CASSAGQTVYQETQYF.

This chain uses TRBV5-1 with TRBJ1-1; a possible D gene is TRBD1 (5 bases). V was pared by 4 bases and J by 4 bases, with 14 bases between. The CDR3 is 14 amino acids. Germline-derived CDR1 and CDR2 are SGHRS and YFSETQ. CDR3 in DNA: TGCGCCAGCAGCCTGTCCGCGGGGGGCACTGAAGCTTTCTTT. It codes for CASSLSAGGTEAFF. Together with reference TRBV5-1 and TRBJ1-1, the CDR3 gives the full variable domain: KAGVTQTPRYLIKTRGQQVTLSCSPISGHRSVSWYQQTPGQGLQFLFEYFSETQRNKGNFPGRFSGRQFSNSRSEMNVSTLELGDSALYLCASSLSAGGTEAFFGQGTRLTVV.

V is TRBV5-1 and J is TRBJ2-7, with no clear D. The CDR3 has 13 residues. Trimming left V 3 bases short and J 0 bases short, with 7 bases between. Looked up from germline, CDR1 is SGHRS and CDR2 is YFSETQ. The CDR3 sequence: CASSYGPSYEQYF. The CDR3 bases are TGCGCCAGCAGCTATGGGCCCTCCTACGAGCAGTACTTC.

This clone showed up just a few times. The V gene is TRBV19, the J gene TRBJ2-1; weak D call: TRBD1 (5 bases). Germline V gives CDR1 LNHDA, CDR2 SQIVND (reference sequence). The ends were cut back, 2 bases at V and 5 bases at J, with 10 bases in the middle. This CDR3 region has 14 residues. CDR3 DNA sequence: TGTGCCAGTAGTATACAGGGTTCCCACAATGAGCAGTTCTTC. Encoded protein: CASSIQGSHNEQFF. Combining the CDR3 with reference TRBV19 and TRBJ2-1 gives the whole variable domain DGGITQSPKYLFRKEGQNVTLSCEQNLNHDAMYWYRQDPGQGLRLIYYSQIVNDFQKGDIAEGYSVSREKKESFPLTVTSAQKNPTAFYLCASSIQGSHNEQFFGPGTRLTVL.

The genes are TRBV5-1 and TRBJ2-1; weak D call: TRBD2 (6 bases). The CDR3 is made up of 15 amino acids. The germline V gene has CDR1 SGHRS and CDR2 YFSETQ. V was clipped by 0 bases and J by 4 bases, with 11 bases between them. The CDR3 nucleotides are TGCGCCAGCAGCTTGGAGCGGGTGAGTTACAATGAGCAGTTCTTC. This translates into CASSLERVSYNEQFF. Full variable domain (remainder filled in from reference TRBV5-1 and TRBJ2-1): KAGVTQTPRYLIKTRGQQVTLSCSPISGHRSVSWYQQTPGQGLQFLFEYFSETQRNKGNFPGRFSGRQFSNSRSEMNVSTLELGDSALYLCASSLERVSYNEQFFGPGTRLTVL.

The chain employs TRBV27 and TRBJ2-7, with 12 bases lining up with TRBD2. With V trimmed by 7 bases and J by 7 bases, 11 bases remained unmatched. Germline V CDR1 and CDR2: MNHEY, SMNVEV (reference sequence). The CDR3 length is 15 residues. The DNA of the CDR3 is TGTGCCAGCATAGGCCTAGCGGGAGGGAGCAGGGAGCAGTACTTC. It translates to CASIGLAGGSREQYF.

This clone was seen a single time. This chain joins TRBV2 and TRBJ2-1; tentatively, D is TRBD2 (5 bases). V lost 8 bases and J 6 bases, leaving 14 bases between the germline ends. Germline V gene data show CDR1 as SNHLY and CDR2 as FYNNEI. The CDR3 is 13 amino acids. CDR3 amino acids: CASALEGGNEQFF. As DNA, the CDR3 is TGTGCCAGCGCCCTCGAGGGTGGCAATGAGCAGTTCTTC.

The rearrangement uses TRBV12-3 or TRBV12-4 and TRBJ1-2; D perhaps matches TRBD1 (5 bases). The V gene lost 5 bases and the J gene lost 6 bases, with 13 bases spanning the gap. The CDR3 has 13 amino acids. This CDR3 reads CASSLTGGDGYTF. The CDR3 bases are TGTGCCAGCAGTCTAACCGGGGGAGATGGCTACACCTTC.

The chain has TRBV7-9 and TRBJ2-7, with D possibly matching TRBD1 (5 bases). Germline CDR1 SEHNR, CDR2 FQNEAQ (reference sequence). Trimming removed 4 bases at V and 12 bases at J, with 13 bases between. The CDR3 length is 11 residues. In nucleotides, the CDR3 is TGTGCCAGCAGCTCGGACACTGCCGTGTACTTC. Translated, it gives CASSSDTAVYF.

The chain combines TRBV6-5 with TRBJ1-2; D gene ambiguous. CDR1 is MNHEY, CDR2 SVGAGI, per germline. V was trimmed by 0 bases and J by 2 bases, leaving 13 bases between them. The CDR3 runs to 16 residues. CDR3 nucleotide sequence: TGTGCCAGCAGTTACTCGTTTGAGATACAGAACTATGGCTACACCTTC. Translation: CASSYSFEIQNYGYTF.

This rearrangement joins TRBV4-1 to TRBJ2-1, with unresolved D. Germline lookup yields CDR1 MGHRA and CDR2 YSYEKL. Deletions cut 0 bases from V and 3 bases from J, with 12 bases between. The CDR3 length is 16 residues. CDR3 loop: CASSQEVGTDYNEQFF. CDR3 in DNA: TGCGCCAGCAGCCAAGAAGTTGGTACAGACTACAATGAGCAGTTCTTC.

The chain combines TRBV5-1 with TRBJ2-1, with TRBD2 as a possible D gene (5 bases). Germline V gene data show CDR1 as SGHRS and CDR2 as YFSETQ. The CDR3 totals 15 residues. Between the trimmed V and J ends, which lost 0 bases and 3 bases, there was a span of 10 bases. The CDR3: CASSLVQEVYNEQFF. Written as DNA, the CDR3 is TGCGCCAGCAGCTTGGTGCAGGAGGTCTACAATGAGCAGTTCTTC.

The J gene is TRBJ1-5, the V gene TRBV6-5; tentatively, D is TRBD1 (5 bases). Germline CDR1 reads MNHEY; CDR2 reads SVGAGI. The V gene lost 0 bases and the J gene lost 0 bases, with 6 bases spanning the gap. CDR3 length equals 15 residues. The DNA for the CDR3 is TGTGCCAGCAGTTACTCGACAGCTAGCAATCAGCCCCAGCATTTT. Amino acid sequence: CASSYSTASNQPQHF.

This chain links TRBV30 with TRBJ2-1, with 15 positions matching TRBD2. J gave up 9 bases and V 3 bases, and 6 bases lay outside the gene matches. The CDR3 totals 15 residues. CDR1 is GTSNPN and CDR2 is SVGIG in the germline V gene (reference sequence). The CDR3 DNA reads TGTGCCTGGAGCCTCGGACTAGCGGGAGGGAGTGAGCAGTTCTTC. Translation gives CAWSLGLAGGSEQFF.

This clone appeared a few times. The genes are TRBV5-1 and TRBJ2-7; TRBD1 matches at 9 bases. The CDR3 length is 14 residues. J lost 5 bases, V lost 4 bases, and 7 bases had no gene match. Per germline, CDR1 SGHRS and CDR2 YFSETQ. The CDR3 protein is CASSTNRGRDEQYF. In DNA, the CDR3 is TGCGCCAGCAGCACCAACAGGGGGCGCGACGAGCAGTACTTC.

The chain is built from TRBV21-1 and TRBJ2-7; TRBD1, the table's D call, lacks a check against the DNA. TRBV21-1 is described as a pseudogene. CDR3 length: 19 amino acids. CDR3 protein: CASSKGSWTMKQGSYEQYF. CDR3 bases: TGTGCCAGCAGCAAAGGATCGTGGACGATGAAACAGGGCTCCTACGAGCAGTACTTC.

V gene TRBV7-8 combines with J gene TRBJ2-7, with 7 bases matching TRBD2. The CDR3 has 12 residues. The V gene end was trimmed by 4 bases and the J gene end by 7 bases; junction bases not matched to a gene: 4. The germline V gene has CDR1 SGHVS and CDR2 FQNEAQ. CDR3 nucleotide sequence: TGTGCCAGCAGCTCTGGAGCGGGGGAGCAGTACTTC. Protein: CASSSGAGEQYF.